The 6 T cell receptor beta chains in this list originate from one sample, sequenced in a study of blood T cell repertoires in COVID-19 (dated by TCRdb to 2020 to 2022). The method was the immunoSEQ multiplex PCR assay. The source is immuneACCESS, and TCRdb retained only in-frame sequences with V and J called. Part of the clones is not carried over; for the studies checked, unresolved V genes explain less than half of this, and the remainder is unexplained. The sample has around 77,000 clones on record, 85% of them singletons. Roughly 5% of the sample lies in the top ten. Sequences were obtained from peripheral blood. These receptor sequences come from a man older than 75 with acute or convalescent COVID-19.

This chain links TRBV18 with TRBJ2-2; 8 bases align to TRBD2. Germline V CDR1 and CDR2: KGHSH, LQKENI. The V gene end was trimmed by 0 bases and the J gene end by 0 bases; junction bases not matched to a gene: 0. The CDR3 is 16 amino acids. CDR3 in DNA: TGTGCCAGCTCACCACCCGGGGGGGCGAACACCGGGGAGCTGTTTTTT. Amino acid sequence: CASSPPGGANTGELFF.

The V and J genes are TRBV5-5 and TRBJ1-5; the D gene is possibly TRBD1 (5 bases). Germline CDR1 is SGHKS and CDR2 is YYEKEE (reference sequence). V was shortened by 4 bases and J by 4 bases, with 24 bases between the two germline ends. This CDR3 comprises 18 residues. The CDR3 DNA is TGTGCCAGCAGCCGAGTGGGTTTAGGGGAAGGGCTAAATCAGCCCCAGCATTTT. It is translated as CASSRVGLGEGLNQPQHF.

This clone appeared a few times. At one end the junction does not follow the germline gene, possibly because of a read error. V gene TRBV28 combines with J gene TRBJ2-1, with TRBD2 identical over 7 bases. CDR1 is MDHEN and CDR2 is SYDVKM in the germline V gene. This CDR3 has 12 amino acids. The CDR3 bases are TGTGCCAGCAGTTCTCAGACTAGCCCAAAGGTCTTC. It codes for CASSSQTSPKVF.

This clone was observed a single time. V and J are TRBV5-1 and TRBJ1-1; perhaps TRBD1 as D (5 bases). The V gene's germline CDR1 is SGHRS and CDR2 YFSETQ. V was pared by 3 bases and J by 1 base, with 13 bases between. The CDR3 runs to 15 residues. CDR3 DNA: TGCGCCAGCAGCTCCTCGGGGGATAGGAACACTGAAGCTTTCTTT. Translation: CASSSSGDRNTEAFF.

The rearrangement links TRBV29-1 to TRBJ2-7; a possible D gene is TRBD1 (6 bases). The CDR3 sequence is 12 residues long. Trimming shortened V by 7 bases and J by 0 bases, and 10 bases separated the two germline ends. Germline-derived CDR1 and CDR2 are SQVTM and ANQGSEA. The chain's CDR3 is CSGARGSYEQYF. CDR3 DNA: TGCAGCGGAGCCAGGGGCTCCTACGAGCAGTACTTC.

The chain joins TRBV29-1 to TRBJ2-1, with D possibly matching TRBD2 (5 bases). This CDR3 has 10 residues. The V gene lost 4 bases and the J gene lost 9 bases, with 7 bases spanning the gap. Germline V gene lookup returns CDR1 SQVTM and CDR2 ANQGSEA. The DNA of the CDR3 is TGCAGCGTTGGCACTAGTGAGCAGTTCTTC. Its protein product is CSVGTSEQFF.